The 32 T cell receptor beta chains reported below all come from one sample, sequenced in a study of T cells in Graves' hyperthyroidism and ophthalmopathy. Amplified TCR beta CDR3 regions came from RNA transcripts. HTBI primers drove first-round RT-PCR of the TCR CDR3. MiXCR, applied by TCRdb to the multiplex PCR reads, yields one record per CDR3 protein. The sample contains approximately 600,000 distinct CDR3 sequences, less than 25% of which appear only once. Sequencing was performed on blood. The receptors derive from a man aged 30 to 45 with Graves' ophthalmopathy.

J is TRBJ2-7 and V is TRBV7-9, with D maybe TRBD1 (6 bases). The CDR3 runs to 16 residues. CDR1 SEHNR and CDR2 FQNEAQ come from the germline V gene (reference sequence). V was shortened by 0 bases and J by 1 base, with 13 bases between the two germline ends. The CDR3 spells CASSLAAPGQSYEQYF. Written as DNA, the CDR3 is TGTGCCAGCAGCTTAGCGGCCCCAGGACAGTCCTACGAGCAGTACTTC.

This clonotype was counted many times. The chain combines TRBV7-2 with TRBJ2-7; D gene uncertain. Germline V gene sequence: CDR1 SGHTA, CDR2 FQGNSA. This CDR3 region has 12 residues. Trimming removed 5 bases from V and 6 bases from J, with 11 bases in between. This CDR3 reads CASSPLGSEQYF. The CDR3 DNA sequence: TGTGCCAGCAGCCCGTTAGGGTCCGAGCAGTACTTC.

The rearrangement uses TRBV27 and TRBJ2-7; 10 bases fit TRBD1. The CDR3 is 13 amino acids. The V gene end was trimmed by 6 bases and the J gene end by 5 bases; junction bases not matched to a gene: 4. Germline lookup yields CDR1 MNHEY and CDR2 SMNVEV (reference sequence). Here the CDR3 DNA reads TGTGCCAGCAGAAAGACAGGGGGCCACGAGCAGTACTTC. Protein: CASRKTGGHEQYF.

This chain links TRBV5-1 with TRBJ2-5; D might be TRBD1 (5 bases). Germline V CDR1 and CDR2: SGHRS, YFSETQ. The length of the CDR3 is 13 residues. Trimming took off 3 bases at V and 3 bases at J, with 9 bases between the two ends. The CDR3 region is CASSSGIEETQYF. The CDR3 nucleotides read TGCGCCAGCAGCTCAGGGATTGAAGAGACCCAGTACTTC.

This chain connects TRBV20-1 to TRBJ1-6; TRBD1 agrees at 8 bases. The CDR3 runs 16 residues. The V segment lost 4 bases and the J segment 7 bases; nucleotides outside the gene matches: 12. Per germline, CDR1 DFQATT and CDR2 SNEGSKA (reference sequence). This chain's CDR3 is CSATLAGQGANSPLHF. DNA of the CDR3: TGCAGTGCTACACTGGCCGGCCAGGGGGCGAATTCACCCCTCCACTTT.

The sample holds many counts of this clonotype. The gene calls are TRBV7-3 and TRBJ2-5; 9 positions agree with TRBD1. The CDR3 contains 15 residues. Germline CDR1 SGHTA, CDR2 FQGTGA. With 3 bases clipped from V and 1 base from J, the junction kept 3 bases outside the gene matches. CDR3 region: CASSLGQGSQETQYF. CDR3 bases: TGTGCCAGCAGCTTGGGACAGGGATCCCAAGAGACCCAGTACTTC.

This clonotype was picked up a small number of times. V gene TRBV24-1 combines with J gene TRBJ2-2; TRBD1 agrees at 10 bases. This CDR3 contains 13 residues. J was trimmed by 8 bases and V by 8 bases; bases with no gene match: 4. CDR1 and CDR2 (germline): KGHDR, SFDVKD. For the CDR3, the DNA is TGTGCCACCACCGGGACAGGGGAGGGGGAGCTGTTTTTT. Protein sequence: CATTGTGEGELFF.

The chain has TRBV30 and TRBJ1-1, with D hard to call. This CDR3 is 11 amino acids long. The germline V gene encodes CDR1 GTSNPN and CDR2 SVGIG (reference sequence). Deletions cut 2 bases from V and 11 bases from J, with 12 bases between. The DNA for the CDR3 is TGTGCCTGGAGTTTGTCCCTCGAGGCTTTCTTT. As protein: CAWSLSLEAFF.

In its sample, this clonotype was seen many times. The V call is TRBV12-3 or TRBV12-4, the J call TRBJ1-1, with TRBD1 as a possible D gene (6 bases). This CDR3 region has 14 residues. Trimming removed 6 bases from V and 3 bases from J, with 14 bases in between. CDR3 residues: CASSQGNEYTEAFF. The CDR3 region has the DNA TGTGCCAGCAGCCAGGGGAATGAGTACACTGAAGCTTTCTTT.

Only a few counts were recorded for this clonotype. The CDR3 DNA is TGTGCCAGCAGTGGCACCGGGATTCATAATCAGCCCCAGCATTTT. Encoded protein: CASSGTGIHNQPQHF. The rearrangement links TRBV6-1 to TRBJ1-5; D gene uncertain. The CDR3 spans 15 residues. Per the germline V gene, CDR1 is MNHNS and CDR2 is SASEGT. Between the trimmed V and J ends, which lost 4 bases and 4 bases, there was a span of 14 bases.

To note about this clonotype: This may be a read error, as it is one base from a much larger clone. This CDR3 fails to terminate in the conserved phenylalanine or tryptophan, so it likely reflects a read error. V and J are TRBV6-1 and TRBJ1-1; TRBD1 agrees at 7 bases. The length of the CDR3 is 16 residues. CDR1 MNHNS and CDR2 SASEGT come from the germline V gene. Unmatched junction bases numbered 6, after V lost 2 bases and J lost 0 bases. CDR3 nucleotides: TGTGCCAGCAGTGAACCCAGAAGGGGGCTGAACACTGAAGCTTTCCTT. Its protein product is CASSEPRRGLNTEAFL.

This clonotype was recorded once. This rearrangement joins TRBV28 to TRBJ1-1; weak D call: TRBD1 (6 bases). Germline V lookup: CDR1 MDHEN, CDR2 SYDVKM. The CDR3 extends over 15 amino acids. V lost 8 bases to trimming and J lost 1 base, with 17 bases between them. The chain's CDR3 is CASRGGGGPNTEAFF. In nucleotides, the CDR3 is TGTGCCAGCCGAGGTGGAGGGGGACCGAACACTGAAGCTTTCTTT. The whole variable domain, filled in from reference TRBV28 and TRBJ1-1, reads DVKVTQSSRYLVKRTGEKVFLECVQDMDHENMFWYRQDPGLGLRLIYFSYDVKMKEKGDIPEGYSVSREKKERFSLILESASTNQTSMYLCASRGGGGPNTEAFFGQGTRLTVV.

This clonotype appeared many times. The chain has TRBV28 and TRBJ2-7; D uncertain. The CDR3 length is 13 residues. The germline V gene has CDR1 MDHEN and CDR2 SYDVKM. The V gene lost 2 bases and the J gene lost 4 bases, with 9 bases spanning the gap. The CDR3 coding sequence is TGTGCCAGCAGTTTAGGGTATGGATACGAGCAGTACTTC. Translation gives CASSLGYGYEQYF.

The genes are TRBV27 and TRBJ2-1, with 9 bases fitting TRBD1. This CDR3 has 13 residues. Per germline, CDR1 MNHEY and CDR2 SMNVEV (reference sequence). V trimming: 6 bases; J trimming: 9 bases; junction bases outside the gene matches: 6. This CDR3 is CASSTTGGLEQFF. The CDR3 bases are TGTGCCAGCAGCACAACAGGGGGCCTTGAGCAGTTCTTC.

The sample holds a few counts of this clonotype. Mismatch with germline at one junction end may stem from a read error. The V and J genes are TRBV20-1 and TRBJ2-3; the match to TRBD2 covers 8 bases. The CDR3 runs 21 residues. Germline assignment: CDR1 DFQATT and CDR2 SNEGSKA (reference sequence). The CDR3 sequence is CSARDIEGLLAARRGVDTQYF. CDR3 coding DNA: TGCAGCGCTAGAGATATAGAGGGGCTACTAGCGGCCCGCCGGGGGGTAGATACGCAGTATTTT.

Only a few counts were recorded for this clonotype. The gene calls are TRBV10-3 and TRBJ1-1, with 8 bases aligning to TRBD1. CDR1 is ENHRY and CDR2 is SYGVKD in the germline V gene. This CDR3 comprises 13 residues. The ends lost 11 bases at V and 5 bases at J; junction bases unmatched: 10. The CDR3 loop reads CAAAGQGATEAFF. In DNA, the CDR3 is TGTGCCGCAGCCGGGCAGGGGGCAACTGAAGCTTTCTTT.

The V call is TRBV6-4, the J call TRBJ1-1; D is unresolved. Germline CDR1 is MRHNA and CDR2 is SNTAGT. Trimming removed 6 bases from V and 1 base from J, with 18 bases in between. The CDR3 covers 16 residues. In DNA form, the CDR3 reads TGTGCCAGCAGAAAGGGTAACCTTGTGTGGAACACTGAAGCTTTCTTT. As protein: CASRKGNLVWNTEAFF.

This clonotype was detected a few times. The chain is built from TRBV5-4 and TRBJ2-5; 13 nucleotides agree with TRBD2. This CDR3 comprises 16 residues. CDR1 and CDR2 (germline): SGHNT, YYREEE (reference sequence). With 2 bases clipped from V and 4 bases from J, the junction kept 5 bases outside the gene matches. The CDR3 sequence is CASSLLAGGPLETQYF. CDR3 bases: TGTGCCAGCAGCTTACTAGCGGGAGGGCCATTAGAGACCCAGTACTTC.

This clonotype has ten or more counts. The chain has TRBV20-1 and TRBJ2-3; D not resolved. V lost 0 bases and J 0 bases, leaving 10 bases between the germline ends. The CDR3 runs to 15 residues. The germline gives CDR1 DFQATT, CDR2 SNEGSKA (reference sequence). CDR3 in DNA: TGCAGTGCTAGAGATCTGAAGGAGAGCACAGATACGCAGTATTTT. Protein sequence: CSARDLKESTDTQYF.

The gene calls are TRBV5-4 and TRBJ1-1; D not certain. There are 16 residues in the CDR3. Germline V gives CDR1 SGHNT, CDR2 YYREEE (reference sequence). Trimming cost V 3 bases and J 0 bases, with 15 bases left between them. CDR3 sequence reads: CASSSSFPTLNTEAFF. In DNA, the CDR3 is TGTGCCAGCAGCTCCAGTTTCCCTACTCTGAACACTGAAGCTTTCTTT.

This clonotype was observed a handful of times. This sequence joins TRBV29-1 and TRBJ2-1; D uncertain. CDR3 size: 12 residues. The germline V gene has CDR1 SQVTM and CDR2 ANQGSEA. With 7 bases removed from V and 5 bases from J, the gap between germline ends came to 12 bases. CDR3 sequence reads: CSAQRRDNEQFF. DNA of the CDR3: TGCAGCGCCCAACGTCGAGACAATGAGCAGTTCTTC.

The V and J genes are TRBV4-1 and TRBJ1-3; no clear D. This CDR3 contains 17 residues. CDR1 MGHRA and CDR2 YSYEKL come from the germline V gene. The ends were cut back, 0 bases at V and 3 bases at J, with 15 bases in the middle. CDR3 DNA: TGCGCCAGCAGCCAAGAGAACGAGGAGGGATATGGAAACACCATATATTTT. It specifies CASSQENEEGYGNTIYF.

This clonotype was picked up many times. The V gene is TRBV28, the J gene TRBJ2-7; D may correspond to TRBD1 or TRBD2 (5 bases each). Germline CDR1 MDHEN, CDR2 SYDVKM. The CDR3 has 15 amino acids. V was cut by 1 base and J by 3 bases, with 13 bases left in between. As DNA, the CDR3 is TGTGCCAGCAGTTTATCCCGGGACCCCCTCTACGAGCAGTACTTC. Its protein is CASSLSRDPLYEQYF.

This clonotype was counted ten times or more. The rearrangement joins TRBV28 to TRBJ1-3; TRBD1 is a possible D gene (6 bases). CDR3 length equals 15 residues. Germline V gene sequence: CDR1 MDHEN, CDR2 SYDVKM. The germline V and J ends were trimmed by 6 bases and 0 bases, with 12 bases remaining between them. The CDR3 DNA follows: TGTGCCAGCAGCCCCGGGACATACTCTGGAAACACCATATATTTT. It is translated as CASSPGTYSGNTIYF.

This rearrangement joins TRBV19 to TRBJ2-5, with 9 positions matching TRBD1. J was trimmed by 5 bases and V by 3 bases; bases with no gene match: 10. CDR1 and CDR2 (germline): LNHDA, SQIVND (reference sequence). This CDR3 comprises 16 residues. Written as DNA, the CDR3 is TGTGCCAGTAGTATGGGGGCGACAGGGGGTGTGGAGACCCAGTACTTC. This encodes CASSMGATGGVETQYF.

V gene TRBV14 combines with J gene TRBJ2-2; D unresolved. The V end lost 2 bases, the J end lost 1 base, and 14 bases lay between the germline ends. Per the germline V gene, CDR1 is SGHDN and CDR2 is FVKESK. The CDR3 consists of 17 residues. The CDR3 DNA sequence: TGTGCCAGCAGCCAACGCCTATTTGAGTGGAACACCGGGGAGCTGTTTTTT. Amino acids: CASSQRLFEWNTGELFF.

Many counts were recorded for this clonotype. The J gene is TRBJ2-7, the V gene TRBV20-1; the match to TRBD1 covers 7 bases. The CDR3 contains 12 residues. Losses at the gene ends were 5 bases for V and 0 bases for J; bases not matched to a gene: 1. Germline V lookup: CDR1 DFQATT, CDR2 SNEGSKA (reference sequence). The CDR3 reads CSARDSSYEQYF. The CDR3 coding sequence is TGCAGTGCTCGGGACAGCTCCTACGAGCAGTACTTC.

This sequence joins TRBV27 and TRBJ2-7; 7 bases map to TRBD2. Germline CDR1 and CDR2: MNHEY and SMNVEV (reference sequence). The CDR3 spans 16 residues. V lost 0 bases and J lost 0; bases outside the gene matches: 5. CDR3 sequence reads: CASSLSLGGSSYEQYF. DNA for the CDR3: TGTGCCAGCAGTTTATCGCTGGGCGGGAGCTCCTACGAGCAGTACTTC.

CDR3: CSVVGRGTGEQFF. DNA of the CDR3: TGCAGCGTTGTGGGCAGGGGGACAGGTGAGCAGTTCTTC. The rearrangement uses TRBV29-1 and TRBJ2-1, with 8 bases lining up with TRBD1. The CDR3 runs 13 residues. Trimming at V came to 4 bases and at J to 9 bases, leaving 8 bases not matched to a gene. Per the germline V gene, CDR1 is SQVTM and CDR2 is ANQGSEA.

In this sample, this clonotype turned up a few times. The V gene is TRBV4-2, the J gene TRBJ1-4; the D gene is possibly TRBD1 (5 bases). The CDR3 is 15 residues long. CDR1 and CDR2 (germline): LGHNA, YNFKEQ. The ends were cut back, 0 bases at V and 4 bases at J, with 9 bases in the middle. The DNA for the CDR3 is TGTGCCAGCAGCCAAGAGGAAGGGGTTAATGAAAAACTGTTTTTT. This translates into CASSQEEGVNEKLFF.

This clonotype turned up a few times. V is TRBV5-1 and J is TRBJ2-1; maybe TRBD2 (5 bases). The CDR3 runs 16 residues. Germline V gene lookup returns CDR1 SGHRS and CDR2 YFSETQ. Trimming took off 0 bases at V and 2 bases at J, with 12 bases between the two ends. For the CDR3, the DNA is TGCGCCAGCAGCTTGGGTTACGGGGAAGCCTACAATGAGCAGTTCTTC. As protein: CASSLGYGEAYNEQFF. The full variable domain, rest sourced from reference TRBV5-1 and TRBJ2-1, is KAGVTQTPRYLIKTRGQQVTLSCSPISGHRSVSWYQQTPGQGLQFLFEYFSETQRNKGNFPGRFSGRQFSNSRSEMNVSTLELGDSALYLCASSLGYGEAYNEQFFGPGTRLTVL.

This clonotype has a count of ten or more. This chain joins TRBV5-1 and TRBJ2-1; 9 positions agree with TRBD2. Germline V CDR1 and CDR2: SGHRS, YFSETQ. V lost 1 base to trimming and J lost 4 bases; unmatched junction nucleotides: 3. The CDR3 has 15 amino acids. CDR3 region: CASSLPSGEYNEQFF. The CDR3 DNA reads TGCGCCAGCAGCTTGCCTAGCGGGGAATACAATGAGCAGTTCTTC.